This is a list of T cell receptor beta chains from one sample in a study of shared clonotypes between healthy human individuals. Repertoires were generated with immunoSEQ multiplex PCR, while TCRdb's copy carries only in-frame clones and drops some. The repertoire consists of roughly 220,000 clones, with just over 65% occurring once and the leading ten covering 11%. Sequenced: memory CD4+ T cells sorted from blood. All receptors come from a man aged 25-45 years in good health. CDR3s include the opening cysteine and the closing phenylalanine or tryptophan. The order of the fields is J gene, clone size, V gene, D gene, CDR3 protein. The D gene is left open where the match is weak. Some rows mark clone size as missing; the rest say once, few, many or name a class of expanded clone.

TRBJ2-1 once TRBV5-4 NA CASSLIDLGGYNEQFF
TRBJ2-2 NA TRBV15 NA CATSSGERDGELFF
TRBJ1-2 NA TRBV29-1 NA CSVEHPGRSYNTF
TRBJ2-5 NA TRBV15 NA CATSRTPGTQETQYF
TRBJ1-2 once TRBV9 NA CASSSPPNYGYTF
TRBJ2-7 NA TRBV5-6 NA CASSPLGSSHEQYF
TRBJ2-3 many TRBV10-2 NA CASSINGDTQYF
TRBJ2-5 NA TRBV7-9 NA CASSAQGLQETQYF
TRBJ1-5 NA TRBV30 TRBD1 CAWSQTGFNQPQHF
TRBJ2-1 many TRBV12-5 TRBD2 CASGLGGTSGIDEQFF
TRBJ2-5 NA TRBV5-8 TRBD2 CASSFSIAGRRQETQYF
TRBJ2-1 NA TRBV25-1 NA CASSREKGTLSHNEQFF
TRBJ2-2 many TRBV14 NA CASSQVRDTGELFF
TRBJ2-5 NA TRBV18 TRBD2 CASSSRTSAEETQYF
TRBJ2-7 NA TRBV21-1 NA CASSKSRVNYEQYF
TRBJ2-1 few TRBV27 NA CASSPAQYEQFF
TRBJ2-4 NA TRBV4-3 NA CASSQEGTQANIQYF
TRBJ2-1 NA TRBV6-5 TRBD2 CASKPGGPGNEQFF
TRBJ1-5 NA TRBV4-2 NA CASSQVGTGARQPQHF
TRBJ2-7 NA TRBV28 TRBD2 CATGLAGASEQYF
TRBJ2-1 NA TRBV11-2 TRBD2 CASSSLIVAGGYNEQFF
TRBJ2-7 once TRBV7-2 NA CASSLAGPTGEQYF
TRBJ2-5 NA TRBV6-9 NA CASSYGQGVRRGTQYF
TRBJ1-2 NA TRBV2 TRBD1 CASKSTGGEHGYTF
TRBJ1-1 NA TRBV25-1 NA CASSEDSNTEAFF
TRBJ2-7 NA TRBV5-1 NA CASSGSGLRSYEQYF
TRBJ2-3 few TRBV18 NA CASSPELIRTGDTQYF
TRBJ2-1 few TRBV7-9 TRBD1 CASSTTGDPRSEQFF
TRBJ2-7 NA TRBV5-1 NA CASSNWGYEQYF
TRBJ2-7 NA TRBV18 TRBD2 CASSPASGTYEQYF
TRBJ1-2 NA TRBV28 NA CASSPARQIYGYTF
TRBJ2-6 NA TRBV18 NA CASSPPDRANVLTF
TRBJ2-5 many TRBV6-6 TRBD2 CASSYRLAGRTQYF
TRBJ2-1 few TRBV30 NA CAWSVTQGAQFF
TRBJ2-7 NA TRBV7-9 NA CASSQTLLATNAYEQYF
TRBJ2-2 NA TRBV7-8 NA CASSLIRVAGELFF
TRBJ2-3 NA TRBV19 NA CASSINRADTQYF
TRBJ2-7 once TRBV28 NA CASRPSRGSSYEQYF
TRBJ1-1 NA TRBV11-1 NA CASSLDPMNTEAFF
TRBJ2-7 many TRBV27 NA CASAINSLSEQYF
TRBJ2-3 NA TRBV7-2 TRBD2 CASSRDYSDTQYF
TRBJ2-7 NA TRBV5-1 TRBD2 CASSLWNRIAGTGEQYF
TRBJ1-3 few TRBV18 NA CASSPVGSSGNTIYF
TRBJ1-1 NA TRBV5-8 NA CASSLGQAVLLNTEAFF
TRBJ2-3 NA TRBV19 TRBD2 CASSDGTSFSDTQYF
TRBJ2-6 NA TRBV19 NA CASSIARTGRPGANVLTF
TRBJ2-5 many TRBV5-1 NA CASSLLVKETQYF
TRBJ2-2 NA TRBV5-4 TRBD2 CASSSPSGGRSTGELFF
TRBJ2-3 NA TRBV28 TRBD2 CASSSTSGGDTQYF
TRBJ2-7 few TRBV5-6 NA CASSLEGLSGQYF
TRBJ1-5 NA TRBV19 TRBD1 CASSSQGARQPQHF
TRBJ1-5 NA TRBV7-2 NA CASSGQQGLYQPQHF
TRBJ2-7 few TRBV5-1 TRBD1 CASSLVSDRGYEQYF